This entry lists 30 T cell receptor beta chains sequenced from one sample in a study of vaccination effects on CD4 cells after COVID-19. Sequencing in the ViraFEST assay came after antigen-specific CD4+ T cells had been expanded with viral peptide pools, which were used to stimulate PBMC. Isolating CD4+ T cells followed less than 12 days of culture. Two doses of either BNT162b2 or mRNA-1273 were given to each participant. These receptors' antigens are unknown. Method: immunoSEQ multiplex PCR; TCRdb's copy keeps in-frame clones and lacks some. The sample yields 30,000 to 40,000 clones, 72% seen once. Specimen: CD4+ T cells from PBMCs cultured with HCoV-229E spike peptides, collected after COVID-19 vaccination. The source is a human donor who received a COVID-19 vaccine.

The chain carries TRBV18 and TRBJ2-3, with D uncertain. V was clipped by 2 bases and J by 2 bases, with 11 bases between them. Germline V gene data show CDR1 as KGHSH and CDR2 as LQKENI. The CDR3 covers 15 residues. DNA for the CDR3: TGTGCCAGCTCACCAGTGCCTATCAACACAGATACGCAGTATTTT. It specifies CASSPVPINTDTQYF. Full variable domain (remainder filled in from reference TRBV18 and TRBJ2-3): NAGVMQNPRHLVRRRGQEARLRCSPMKGHSHVYWYRQLPEEGLKFMVYLQKENIIDESGMPKERFSAEFPKEGPSILRIQQVVRGDSAAYFCASSPVPINTDTQYFGPGTRLTVL.

This clone was seen more than once but under ten times. V is TRBV5-4 and J is TRBJ2-2, with TRBD2 matching 14 bases. The CDR3 is 17 amino acids. After removal of 4 bases from V and 5 bases from J, the junction contained 7 bases not matched to a gene. Looked up from germline, CDR1 is SGHNT and CDR2 is YYREEE (reference sequence). CDR3 region: CASSPPGLAGETGELFF. In nucleotides, the CDR3 is TGTGCCAGCAGCCCACCGGGACTAGCGGGAGAAACCGGGGAGCTGTTTTTT.

V and J are TRBV7-7 and TRBJ2-1; D ambiguous. The CDR3 loop spans 14 amino acids. Trimming removed 1 base from V and 5 bases from J, with 9 bases in between. CDR1 is SSHAT and CDR2 is FNYEAQ in the germline V gene (reference sequence). The CDR3 is CASSLGPTNNEQFF. For the CDR3, the DNA is TGTGCCAGCAGCTTAGGGCCTACAAACAATGAGCAGTTCTTC.

A few counts support this clone. The rearrangement links TRBV3-1 (or the pseudogene TRBV3-2) to TRBJ1-2, with D maybe TRBD1 (5 bases). This CDR3 is built from 13 residues. V was trimmed by 4 bases and J by 4 bases, leaving 10 bases between them. Germline V gives CDR1 LGHDT, CDR2 YNNKEL (reference sequence). The CDR3 here is CASSPRQSYGYTF. CDR3 nucleotides: TGTGCCAGCAGCCCTAGACAGAGCTATGGCTACACCTTC.

This chain links TRBV6-2 or TRBV6-3 with TRBJ2-1; no firm D call. Germline loops: CDR1 MNHEY, CDR2 SVGEGT. The CDR3 has 11 amino acids. V was trimmed by 5 bases and J by 8 bases, leaving 7 bases between them. CDR3 DNA sequence: TGTGCCAGCAGTCCCCGGGATGAGCAGTTCTTC. This encodes CASSPRDEQFF.

The chain combines TRBV10-3 with TRBJ2-7; D is unclear. The CDR3 has 13 residues. Germline assignment: CDR1 ENHRY and CDR2 SYGVKD. Trimming removed 7 bases from V and 6 bases from J, with 16 bases in between. DNA for the CDR3: TGTGCCATCACCGATTCATTGGAAGGCGAGCAGTACTTC. It translates to CAITDSLEGEQYF.

This clone was seen only once. The gene calls are TRBV6-4 and TRBJ2-1; 7 bases are shared with TRBD2. Germline trimming cut 2 bases from V and 3 bases from J; bases unmatched to any gene: 4. Per germline, CDR1 MRHNA and CDR2 SNTAGT. This CDR3 region has 15 residues. CDR3 nucleotides: TGTGCCAGCAGTGACGGGGCGGGAGACTACAATGAGCAGTTCTTC. Translated, it gives CASSDGAGDYNEQFF.

The chain employs TRBV3-1 (or the pseudogene TRBV3-2) and TRBJ2-5; D is unclear. Germline V CDR1 and CDR2: LGHDT, YNNKEL (reference sequence). The V end lost 3 bases, the J end lost 0 bases, and 5 bases lay between the germline ends. The CDR3 totals 13 residues. This CDR3 reads CASSQIYQETQYF. The CDR3 region has the DNA TGTGCCAGCAGCCAGATATACCAAGAGACCCAGTACTTC.

The chain carries TRBV4-1 and TRBJ2-1; D ambiguous. CDR3 length equals 15 residues. In germline, CDR1 is MGHRA, CDR2 YSYEKL. V was cut by 1 base and J by 2 bases, with 9 bases left in between. The CDR3 loop reads CASSQVHLPYNEQFF. The CDR3 nucleotides are TGCGCCAGCAGCCAAGTTCACCTACCCTACAATGAGCAGTTCTTC.

The chain links TRBV3-1 (or the pseudogene TRBV3-2) to TRBJ2-7; D gene unclear. The CDR3 runs 14 residues. V gave up 0 bases and J gave up 2 bases, with 8 bases separating them. Germline lookup yields CDR1 LGHDT and CDR2 YNNKEL (reference sequence). CDR3 protein: CASSQETQTYEQYF. The CDR3 nucleotides read TGTGCCAGCAGCCAAGAGACACAGACCTACGAGCAGTACTTC.

The chain combines TRBV25-1 with TRBJ1-1, with D perhaps TRBD1 (5 bases). V was trimmed by 3 bases and J by 11 bases, leaving 19 bases between them. Germline lookup yields CDR1 MGHDK and CDR2 SYGVNS. The CDR3 contains 14 residues. The CDR3 spells CASSDFGRDGLAFF. DNA for the CDR3: TGTGCCAGCAGTGATTTTGGCAGGGATGGGTTGGCTTTCTTT.

The rearrangement uses TRBV5-1 and TRBJ1-4; maybe TRBD1 (5 bases). Trimming removed 5 bases from V and 7 bases from J, with 15 bases in between. The CDR3 consists of 14 residues. Germline-derived CDR1 and CDR2 are SGHRS and YFSETQ. The CDR3 loop is CASSERPGGEKLFF. The CDR3 DNA follows: TGCGCCAGCAGTGAGAGGCCCGGGGGTGAAAAACTGTTTTTT.

This clone appeared many times. V gene TRBV6-5 combines with J gene TRBJ1-3; no reliable D call. Trimming removed 2 bases from V and 2 bases from J, with 10 bases in between. The CDR3 contains 15 residues. Germline-derived CDR1 and CDR2 are MNHEY and SVGAGI. The CDR3 reads CASSYVGKPGNTIYF. CDR3 coding DNA: TGTGCCAGCAGTTACGTCGGGAAACCTGGAAACACCATATATTTT.

This clone was detected only a few times. Compared with germline, one end of the junction differs, possibly owing to a read error. This chain uses TRBV5-1 with TRBJ1-3, with D possibly matching TRBD1 (5 bases). Germline loops: CDR1 SGHRS, CDR2 YFSETQ. The CDR3 is 15 residues long. The CDR3 protein is CASTLGESSGNTIYF. Here the CDR3 DNA reads TGCGCCAGCACCTTGGGGGAGAGCTCTGGAAACACCATATATTTT.

This clone was counted only a few times. The rearrangement joins TRBV11-3 to TRBJ1-5; a weak D match, TRBD1 (6 bases). V was clipped by 4 bases and J by 0 bases, with 13 bases between them. The length of the CDR3 is 16 residues. Germline CDR1 SGHNT, CDR2 YENEEA. CDR3 nucleotide sequence: TGTGCCAGCAGCTCTCCGACAGGTTATAGCAATCAGCCCCAGCATTTT. Translation gives CASSSPTGYSNQPQHF.

In this sample, this clone turned up a few times. The CDR3 protein is CASSYKWERETQYF. The CDR3 nucleotides read TGTGCCAGTAGCTATAAGTGGGAGCGAGAGACCCAGTACTTC. The chain uses TRBV19 and TRBJ2-5, with D tentatively TRBD2 (5 bases). The V gene lost 6 bases and the J gene lost 4 bases, with 15 bases spanning the gap. The CDR3 is made up of 14 amino acids. CDR1 and CDR2 from the germline V gene are LNHDA and SQIVND (reference sequence).

The table lists this clone with a few counts. The chain employs TRBV20-1 and TRBJ2-3, with 8 nucleotides matching TRBD2. Germline trimming cut 3 bases from V and 0 bases from J; bases unmatched to any gene: 23. CDR1 DFQATT and CDR2 SNEGSKA come from the germline V gene (reference sequence). This CDR3 comprises 21 residues. CDR3 coding DNA: TGCAGTGCTAGTGCCCCCTTCCTAGCGGGTGAAGCCCCTGTTAGCACAGATACGCAGTATTTT. Translated, it gives CSASAPFLAGEAPVSTDTQYF.

The V and J genes are TRBV10-1 and TRBJ2-7, with TRBD1 as a possible D gene (6 bases). In germline, CDR1 is WNHNN, CDR2 SYGVQD (reference sequence). V was cut by 0 bases and J by 2 bases, with 11 bases left in between. CDR3 length equals 15 residues. The CDR3 region is CASSESGTPAYEQYF. CDR3 sequence (DNA): TGCGCCAGCAGTGAGTCCGGGACACCAGCCTACGAGCAGTACTTC.

The table lists this clone with a few counts. The chain couples TRBV21-1 to TRBJ2-5. TRBV21-1 has pseudogene status. The CDR3 consists of 17 residues. CDR3 sequence reads: CASSKEAGHPTKETQYF. The DNA for the CDR3 is TGTGCCAGCAGCAAAGAGGCGGGACACCCAACCAAAGAGACCCAGTACTTC.

The V call is TRBV3-1 (or the pseudogene TRBV3-2), the J call TRBJ1-2; no firm D call. The CDR3 has 15 residues. The V and J ends lost 6 bases and 8 bases respectively, with 22 bases between them. Germline assignment: CDR1 LGHDT and CDR2 YNNKEL (reference sequence). CDR3 amino acids: CASSLTFETSRGYTF. CDR3 in DNA: TGTGCCAGCAGTCTTACCTTCGAGACAAGTCGAGGCTACACCTTC.

The chain links TRBV25-1 to TRBJ1-1, with 7 nucleotides matching TRBD1. V trimming: 4 bases; J trimming: 2 bases; junction bases outside the gene matches: 10. The CDR3 consists of 16 residues. Germline V lookup: CDR1 MGHDK, CDR2 SYGVNS. The CDR3 DNA reads TGTGCCAGCAGTGCGGGACAGTATACTCCTAACACTGAAGCTTTCTTT. This encodes CASSAGQYTPNTEAFF.

The chain uses TRBV15 and TRBJ2-6; no clear D. Germline V gives CDR1 LNHNV, CDR2 YYDKDF (reference sequence). The CDR3 runs to 16 residues. V lost 0 bases and J lost 1, with 7 bases in between. The CDR3 is CATSRDRVSGANVLTF. CDR3 bases: TGTGCCACCAGCAGAGATAGGGTTTCTGGGGCCAACGTCCTGACTTTC.

The V gene is TRBV18, the J gene TRBJ1-4, with a tentative D call TRBD1 (6 bases). V lost 3 bases to trimming and J lost 5 bases, with 13 bases between them. There are 15 residues in the CDR3. The germline V gene has CDR1 KGHSH and CDR2 LQKENI. DNA for the CDR3: TGTGCCAGCTCACCCTCAACAGGGCCGAATGAAAAACTGTTTTTT. Translated, it gives CASSPSTGPNEKLFF.

J is TRBJ2-1 and V is TRBV11-2, with TRBD1 identical over 8 bases. The CDR3 spans 17 residues. Germline V gene sequence: CDR1 SGHAT, CDR2 FQNNGV. V lost 4 bases, J lost 6 bases, and 14 bases stayed unmatched. The CDR3 nucleotides read TGTGCCAGCAGCTCACACACCCGGACAGGGCAGGGCAATGAGCAGTTCTTC. This encodes CASSSHTRTGQGNEQFF.

V gene TRBV11-2 combines with J gene TRBJ1-2; no reliable D call. The CDR3 consists of 13 residues. Trimming pared 5 bases from V and 1 base from J, leaving 8 bases between. Per the germline V gene, CDR1 is SGHAT and CDR2 is FQNNGV. The CDR3 loop reads CASSGGSNYGYTF. CDR3 nucleotides: TGTGCCAGCAGCGGAGGTAGTAACTATGGCTACACCTTC.

The chain couples TRBV5-1 to TRBJ2-7; 9 nucleotides agree with TRBD1. The CDR3 is 17 amino acids. Losses at the gene ends were 2 bases for V and 1 base for J; bases not matched to a gene: 10. Germline assignment: CDR1 SGHRS and CDR2 YFSETQ. The CDR3 reads CASSFPIDRGRSYEQYF. The CDR3 DNA is TGCGCCAGCAGCTTCCCCATTGACAGGGGGAGATCCTACGAGCAGTACTTC.

This chain joins TRBV24-1 and TRBJ2-3; either TRBD1 or TRBD2 may supply D (5 bases each). Trimming left V 4 bases short and J 6 bases short, with 16 bases between. From germline, CDR1 is KGHDR and CDR2 SFDVKD. The CDR3 contains 15 residues. This chain's CDR3 is CATSDAGTWGDTQYF. The CDR3, as DNA: TGTGCCACCAGTGACGCCGGGACCTGGGGCGATACGCAGTATTTT.

The CDR3 nucleotides read TGTGCCAGCAGCTTTCGGGGACTAGCGGGGGGGCCCCGAAAAAATGAGCAGTTCTTC. It yields the protein CASSFRGLAGGPRKNEQFF. The V gene is TRBV7-2, the J gene TRBJ2-1; TRBD2 matches at 16 bases. V shed 3 bases and J 7 bases; nucleotides not matched to a gene: 12. The V gene's germline CDR1 is SGHTA and CDR2 FQGNSA. The CDR3 covers 19 residues.

The chain couples TRBV6-2 or TRBV6-3 to TRBJ1-1; TRBD1 matches 7 bases. This CDR3 is 14 amino acids long. Germline V gene sequence: CDR1 MNHEY, CDR2 SVGEGT. V shed 0 bases, J shed 4 bases, and the junction held 2 bases outside the gene matches. CDR3 DNA sequence: TGTGCCAGCAGTTACTCCCACAGGGGCACTGAAGCTTTCTTT. Amino acid sequence: CASSYSHRGTEAFF.

CDR3 loop: CASSDFSWGTEAFF. For the CDR3, the DNA is TGTGCCAGCAGTGACTTTTCATGGGGGACTGAAGCTTTCTTT. This chain links TRBV6-4 with TRBJ1-1, with TRBD1 as a possible D gene (5 bases). Trimming removed 1 base at V and 5 bases at J, with 11 bases between. CDR3 size: 14 residues. Germline V gene sequence: CDR1 MRHNA, CDR2 SNTAGT.